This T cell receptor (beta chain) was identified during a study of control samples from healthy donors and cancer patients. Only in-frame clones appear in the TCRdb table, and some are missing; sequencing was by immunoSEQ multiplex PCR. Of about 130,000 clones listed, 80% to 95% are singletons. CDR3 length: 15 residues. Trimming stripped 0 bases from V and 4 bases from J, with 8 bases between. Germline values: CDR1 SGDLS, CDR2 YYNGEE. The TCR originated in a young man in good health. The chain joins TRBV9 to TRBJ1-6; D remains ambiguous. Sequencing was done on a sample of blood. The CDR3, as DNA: TGTGCCAGCAGCGTAGATGTCGGTTATAATTCACCCCTCCACTTT. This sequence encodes CASSVDVGYNSPLHF.